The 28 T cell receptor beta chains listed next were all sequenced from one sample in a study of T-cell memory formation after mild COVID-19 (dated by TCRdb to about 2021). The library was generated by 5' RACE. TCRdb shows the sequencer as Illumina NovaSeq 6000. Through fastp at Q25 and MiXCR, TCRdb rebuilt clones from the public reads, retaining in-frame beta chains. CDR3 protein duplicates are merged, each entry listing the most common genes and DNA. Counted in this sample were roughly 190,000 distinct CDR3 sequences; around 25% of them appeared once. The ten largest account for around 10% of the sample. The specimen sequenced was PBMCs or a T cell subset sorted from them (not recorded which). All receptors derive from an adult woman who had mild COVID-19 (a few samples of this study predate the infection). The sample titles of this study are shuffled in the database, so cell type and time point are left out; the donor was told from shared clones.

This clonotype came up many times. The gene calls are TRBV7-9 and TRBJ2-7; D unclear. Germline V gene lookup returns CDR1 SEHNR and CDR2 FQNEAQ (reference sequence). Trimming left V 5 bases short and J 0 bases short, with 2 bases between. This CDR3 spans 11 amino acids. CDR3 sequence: CASSHSYEQYF. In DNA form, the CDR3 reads TGTGCCAGCAGCCACTCCTACGAGCAGTACTTC.

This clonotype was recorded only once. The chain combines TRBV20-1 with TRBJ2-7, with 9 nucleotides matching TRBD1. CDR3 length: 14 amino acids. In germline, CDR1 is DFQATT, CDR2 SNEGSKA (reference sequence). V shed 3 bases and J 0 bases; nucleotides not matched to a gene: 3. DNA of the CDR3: TGCAGTGCTAGCGACAGGGGGAGCTCCTACGAGCAGTACTTC. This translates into CSASDRGSSYEQYF.

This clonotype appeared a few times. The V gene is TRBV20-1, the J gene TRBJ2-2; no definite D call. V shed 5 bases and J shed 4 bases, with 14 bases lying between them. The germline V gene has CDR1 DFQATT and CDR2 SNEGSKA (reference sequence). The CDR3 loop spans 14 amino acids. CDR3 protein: CSARSGSGTGELFF. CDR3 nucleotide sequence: TGCAGTGCTCGGTCCGGTTCGGGCACCGGGGAGCTGTTTTTT.

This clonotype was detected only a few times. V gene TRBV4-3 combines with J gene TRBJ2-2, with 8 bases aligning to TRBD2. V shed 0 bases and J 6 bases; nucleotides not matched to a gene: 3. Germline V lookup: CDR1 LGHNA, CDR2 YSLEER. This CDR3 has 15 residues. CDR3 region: CASSQEGGRSGELFF. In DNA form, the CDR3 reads TGCGCCAGCAGCCAAGAGGGCGGGAGGTCCGGGGAGCTGTTTTTT.

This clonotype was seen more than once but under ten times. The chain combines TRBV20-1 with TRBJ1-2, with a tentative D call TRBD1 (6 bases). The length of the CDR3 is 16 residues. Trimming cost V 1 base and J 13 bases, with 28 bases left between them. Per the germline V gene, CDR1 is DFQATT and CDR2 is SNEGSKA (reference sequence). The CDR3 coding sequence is TGCAGTGCTAGAGCCCATCCCACAGGGAGGAATCTGGGTGGCACCTTC. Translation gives CSARAHPTGRNLGGTF.

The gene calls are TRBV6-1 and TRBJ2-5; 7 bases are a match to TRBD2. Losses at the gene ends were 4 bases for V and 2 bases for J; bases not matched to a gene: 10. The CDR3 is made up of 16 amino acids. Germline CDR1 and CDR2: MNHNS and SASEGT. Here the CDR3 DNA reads TGTGCCAGCAGTGGGGGAGGGGTTAGCCGACAAGAGACCCAGTACTTC. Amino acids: CASSGGGVSRQETQYF.

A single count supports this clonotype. This CDR3 reads CASTVHHGNSYEQYF. The CDR3 region has the DNA TGTGCCAGCACAGTTCATCACGGAAACTCCTACGAGCAGTACTTC. V gene TRBV27 combines with J gene TRBJ2-7; D unresolved. This CDR3 spans 15 amino acids. CDR1 is MNHEY and CDR2 is SMNVEV in the germline V gene (reference sequence). V lost 7 bases and J lost 0, with 16 bases in between.

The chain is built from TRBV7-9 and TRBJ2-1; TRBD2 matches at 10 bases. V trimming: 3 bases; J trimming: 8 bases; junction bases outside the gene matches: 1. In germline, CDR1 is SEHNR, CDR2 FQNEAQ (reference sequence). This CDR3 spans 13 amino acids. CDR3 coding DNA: TGTGCCAGCAGCTTGAGCGGGAGGGATGAGCAGTTCTTC. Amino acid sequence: CASSLSGRDEQFF. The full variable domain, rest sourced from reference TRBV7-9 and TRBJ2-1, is DTGVSQNPRHKITKRGQNVTFRCDPISEHNRLYWYRQTLGQGPEFLTYFQNEAQLEKSRLLSDRFSAERPKGSFSTLEIQRTEQGDSAMYLCASSLSGRDEQFFGPGTRLTVL.

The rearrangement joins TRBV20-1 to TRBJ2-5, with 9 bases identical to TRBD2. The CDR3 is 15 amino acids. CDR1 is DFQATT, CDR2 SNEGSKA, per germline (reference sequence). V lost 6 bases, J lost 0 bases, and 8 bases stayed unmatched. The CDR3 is CSAATASGNQETQYF. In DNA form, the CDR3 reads TGCAGTGCCGCCACGGCTAGCGGGAACCAAGAGACCCAGTACTTC.

The CDR3 region is CASSEFAGGFTDTQYF. The CDR3 bases are TGTGCCAGCAGTGAATTTGCGGGGGGGTTCACAGATACGCAGTATTTT. The chain joins TRBV25-1 to TRBJ2-3; TRBD2 agrees at 9 bases. V trimming: 1 base; J trimming: 2 bases; junction bases outside the gene matches: 4. CDR1 and CDR2 (germline): MGHDK, SYGVNS. The CDR3 runs to 16 residues.

The CDR3 DNA reads as TGCGCCAGCAGCTTGGCCAAGACTAGCGGGAGTCCAGATACGCAGTATTTT. It specifies CASSLAKTSGSPDTQYF. The chain combines TRBV5-1 with TRBJ2-3, with 12 bases matching TRBD2. Germline V lookup: CDR1 SGHRS, CDR2 YFSETQ. This CDR3 comprises 17 residues. J was trimmed by 4 bases and V by 0 bases; bases with no gene match: 6.

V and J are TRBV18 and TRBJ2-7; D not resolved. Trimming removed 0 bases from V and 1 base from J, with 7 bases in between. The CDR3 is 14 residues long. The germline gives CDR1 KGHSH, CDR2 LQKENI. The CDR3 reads CASSPPGISYEQYF. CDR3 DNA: TGTGCCAGCTCACCACCAGGGATTTCCTACGAGCAGTACTTC.

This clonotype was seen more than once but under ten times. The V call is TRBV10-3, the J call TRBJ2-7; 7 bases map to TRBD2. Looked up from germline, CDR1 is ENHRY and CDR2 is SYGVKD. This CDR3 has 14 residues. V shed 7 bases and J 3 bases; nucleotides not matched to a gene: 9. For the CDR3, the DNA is TGTGCCATCACTCGAGGGGAGGGCGACTACGAGCAGTACTTC. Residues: CAITRGEGDYEQYF.

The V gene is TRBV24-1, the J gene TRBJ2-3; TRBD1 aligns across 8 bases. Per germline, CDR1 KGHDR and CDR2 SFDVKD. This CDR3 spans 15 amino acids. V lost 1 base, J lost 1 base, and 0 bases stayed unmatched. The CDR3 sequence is CATSDFRGRTDTQYF. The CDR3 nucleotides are TGTGCCACCAGTGATTTCAGGGGGCGCACAGATACGCAGTATTTT.

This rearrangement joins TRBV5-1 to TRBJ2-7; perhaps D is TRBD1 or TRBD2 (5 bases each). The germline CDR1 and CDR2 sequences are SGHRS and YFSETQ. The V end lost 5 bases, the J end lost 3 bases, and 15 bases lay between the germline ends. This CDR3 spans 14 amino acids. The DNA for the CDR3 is TGCGCCAGCAGGAAAAGGGACGCAGACTACGAGCAGTACTTC. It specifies CASRKRDADYEQYF.

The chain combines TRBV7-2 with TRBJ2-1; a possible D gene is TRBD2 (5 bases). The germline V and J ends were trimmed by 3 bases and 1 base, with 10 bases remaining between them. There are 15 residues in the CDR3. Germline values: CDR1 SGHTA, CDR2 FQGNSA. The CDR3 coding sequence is TGTGCCAGCAGCTTGACGGACTCATCCTACAATGAGCAGTTCTTC. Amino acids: CASSLTDSSYNEQFF.

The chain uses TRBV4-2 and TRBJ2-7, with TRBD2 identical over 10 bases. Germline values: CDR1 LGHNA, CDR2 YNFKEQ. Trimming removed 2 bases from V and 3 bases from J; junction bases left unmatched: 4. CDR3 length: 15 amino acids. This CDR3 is CASSQLAGDLYEQYF. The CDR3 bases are TGTGCCAGCAGCCAACTAGCGGGAGACCTCTACGAGCAGTACTTC.

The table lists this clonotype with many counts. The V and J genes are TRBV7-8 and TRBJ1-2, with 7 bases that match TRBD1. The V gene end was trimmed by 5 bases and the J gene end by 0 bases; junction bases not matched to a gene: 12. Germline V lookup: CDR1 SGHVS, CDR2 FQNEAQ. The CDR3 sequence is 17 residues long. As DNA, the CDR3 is TGTGCCAGCAGCCCAGACAGGGATTCCAAGGCTAACTATGGCTACACCTTC. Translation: CASSPDRDSKANYGYTF.

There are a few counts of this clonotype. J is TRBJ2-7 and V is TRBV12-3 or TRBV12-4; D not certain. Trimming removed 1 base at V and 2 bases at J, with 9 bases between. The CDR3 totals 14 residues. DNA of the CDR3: TGTGCCAGCAGTTTAGAAGGGTTGACCTACGAGCAGTACTTC. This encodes CASSLEGLTYEQYF.

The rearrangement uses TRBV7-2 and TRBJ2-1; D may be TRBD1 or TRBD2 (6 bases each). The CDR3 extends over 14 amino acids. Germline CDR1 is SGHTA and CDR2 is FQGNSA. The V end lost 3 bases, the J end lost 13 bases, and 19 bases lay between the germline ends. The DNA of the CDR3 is TGTGCCAGCAGCTTGGGGGCGGGGAACCTTAACCAGTTCTTC. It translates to CASSLGAGNLNQFF.

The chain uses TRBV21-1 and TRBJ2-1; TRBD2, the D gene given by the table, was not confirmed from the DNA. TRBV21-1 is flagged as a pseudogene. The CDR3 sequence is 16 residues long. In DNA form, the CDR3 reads TGTGCCAGCAGCAAAATTTTACTAGCGGGAGTCAATGAGCAGTTCTTC. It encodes CASSKILLAGVNEQFF.

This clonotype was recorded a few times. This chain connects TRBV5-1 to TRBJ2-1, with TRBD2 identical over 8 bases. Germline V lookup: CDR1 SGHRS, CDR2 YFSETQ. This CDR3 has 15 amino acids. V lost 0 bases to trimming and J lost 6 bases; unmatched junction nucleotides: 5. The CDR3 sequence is CASSLVGGAPNEQFF. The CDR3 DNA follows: TGCGCCAGCAGCTTGGTCGGGGGGGCGCCCAATGAGCAGTTCTTC.

CDR3 coding DNA: TGTGCCAGCAGCGACAGGGGGTACAATGAGCAGTTCTTC. This sequence encodes CASSDRGYNEQFF. The J gene is TRBJ2-1, the V gene TRBV27; 9 positions match TRBD1. Germline V lookup: CDR1 MNHEY, CDR2 SMNVEV (reference sequence). The CDR3 loop spans 13 amino acids. The ends lost 6 bases at V and 4 bases at J; junction bases unmatched: 1.

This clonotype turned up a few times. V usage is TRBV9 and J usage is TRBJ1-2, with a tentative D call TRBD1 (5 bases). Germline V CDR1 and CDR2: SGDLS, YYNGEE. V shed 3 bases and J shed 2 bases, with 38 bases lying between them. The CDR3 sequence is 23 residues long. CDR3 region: CASSGPGGVTSLALNTENYGYTF. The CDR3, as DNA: TGTGCCAGCAGCGGGCCCGGGGGGGTTACGTCTTTGGCGTTGAATACTGAGAACTATGGCTACACCTTC. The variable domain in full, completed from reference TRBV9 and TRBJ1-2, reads DSGVTQTPKHLITATGQRVTLRCSPRSGDLSVYWYQQSLDQGLQFLIQYYNGEERAKGNILERFSAQQFPDLHSELNLSSLELGDSALYFCASSGPGGVTSLALNTENYGYTFGSGTRLTVV.

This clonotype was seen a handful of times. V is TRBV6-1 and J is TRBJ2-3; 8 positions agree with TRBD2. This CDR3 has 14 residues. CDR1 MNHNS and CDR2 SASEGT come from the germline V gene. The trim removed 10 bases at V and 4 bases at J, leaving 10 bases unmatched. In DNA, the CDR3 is TGTGCCATCTCAGTCGGGGGGGCTGCAGATACGCAGTATTTT. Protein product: CAISVGGAADTQYF.

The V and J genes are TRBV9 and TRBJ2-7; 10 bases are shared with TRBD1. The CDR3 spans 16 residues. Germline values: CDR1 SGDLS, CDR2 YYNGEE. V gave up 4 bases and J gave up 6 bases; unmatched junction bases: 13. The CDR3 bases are TGTGCCAGCAGCTCCTACCCTGGGACAGGGGTGGGCGAGCAGTACTTC. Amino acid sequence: CASSSYPGTGVGEQYF.

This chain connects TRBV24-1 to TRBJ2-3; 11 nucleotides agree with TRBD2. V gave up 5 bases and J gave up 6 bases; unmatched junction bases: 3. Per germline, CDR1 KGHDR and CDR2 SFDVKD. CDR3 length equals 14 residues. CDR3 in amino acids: CATSVGTSGDTQYF. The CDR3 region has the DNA TGTGCCACCAGTGTCGGGACTAGCGGCGATACGCAGTATTTT.

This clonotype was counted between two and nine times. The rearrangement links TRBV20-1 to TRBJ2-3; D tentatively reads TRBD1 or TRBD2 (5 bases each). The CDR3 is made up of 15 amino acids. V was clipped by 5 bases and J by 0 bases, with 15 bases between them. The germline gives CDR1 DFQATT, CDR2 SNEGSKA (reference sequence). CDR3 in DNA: TGCAGTGCTTGGTCGGGGCGGAAAAGCACAGATACGCAGTATTTT. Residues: CSAWSGRKSTDTQYF.